Listed below are T cell receptor beta chains from one sample, sequenced in a study of OX40 agonist ivuxolimab in advanced cancers. TCRdb's table, derived via immunoSEQ multiplex PCR, lists solely in-frame clones and lacks some. The table lists roughly 66,000 clones, roughly 85% of them singletons, with approximately 1.3% in the top ten. The starting material was CD4+ or CD8+ T cells sorted from blood, obtained in a trial of the OX40 agonist ivuxolimab. All receptors derive from an adult with an advanced solid tumor such as melanoma, head and neck, liver or kidney cancer. The CDR3 runs from the conserved cysteine through the conserved F or W. The order of the fields is D gene, V gene, J gene, CDR3 DNA, CDR3 protein. The D gene is left open where the match is weak.

D gene: TRBD1
V gene: TRBV19
J gene: TRBJ1-4
CDR3 DNA: TGTGCCAGTAGTAAGGGACAGGATGTCGAAAAACTGTTTTTT
CDR3 protein: CASSKGQDVEKLFF

D gene: TRBD1
V gene: TRBV4-3
J gene: TRBJ2-5
CDR3 DNA: TGCGCCAGCAGCCAAGGACAGGGCTCAGAGACCCAGTACTTC
CDR3 protein: CASSQGQGSETQYF

D gene: NA
V gene: TRBV5-6
J gene: TRBJ2-2
CDR3 DNA: TGTGCCAGCAGCTTGAGGCTTAGCGGTTTGAACACCGGGGAGCTGTTTTTT
CDR3 protein: CASSLRLSGLNTGELFF

D gene: NA
V gene: TRBV27
J gene: TRBJ1-2
CDR3 DNA: TGTGCCAGCAGTTCGACCCCACCCTGGCAACATTATGGCTACACCTTC
CDR3 protein: CASSSTPPWQHYGYTF

D gene: NA
V gene: TRBV29-1
J gene: TRBJ1-2
CDR3 DNA: TGCAGCGCGCGGGGGGAAGGCTATGGCTACACCTTC
CDR3 protein: CSARGEGYGYTF

D gene: NA
V gene: TRBV7-9
J gene: TRBJ1-3
CDR3 DNA: TGTGCCAGCAGCCACGAAGGGGCTGGAAACACCATATATTTT
CDR3 protein: CASSHEGAGNTIYF

D gene: TRBD1
V gene: TRBV6-5
J gene: TRBJ2-7
CDR3 DNA: TGTGCCAGCAGTTACTCCGGGCAGGGGGCGAGGGAGCAGTACTTC
CDR3 protein: CASSYSGQGAREQYF

D gene: NA
V gene: TRBV27
J gene: TRBJ1-6
CDR3 DNA: TGTGCCAGCAGTTTCGAGACAGCCGGACCACTTTTCCTCCACTTT
CDR3 protein: CASSFETAGPLFLHF

D gene: NA
V gene: TRBV7-2
J gene: TRBJ1-1
CDR3 DNA: TGTGCCAGCAGCCCCCTAGGGCCAGGGGAAGCTTTCTTT
CDR3 protein: CASSPLGPGEAFF

D gene: TRBD2
V gene: TRBV19
J gene: TRBJ2-2
CDR3 DNA: TGTGCCAGTAGTCGCGGCCACAGGGGGACTAGCGGGAGTGGTACCGGGGAGCTGTTTTTT
CDR3 protein: CASSRGHRGTSGSGTGELFF

D gene: TRBD1
V gene: TRBV19
J gene: TRBJ1-2
CDR3 DNA: TGTGCCAGTAGTAGAGGGACAGCCTTTCTCAACTATGGCTACACCTTC
CDR3 protein: CASSRGTAFLNYGYTF

D gene: TRBD1
V gene: TRBV7-9
J gene: TRBJ1-1
CDR3 DNA: TGTGCCAGCAGCTTAGCGGACAGGGAGAACACTGAAGCTTTCTTT
CDR3 protein: CASSLADRENTEAFF

D gene: TRBD2
V gene: TRBV5-1
J gene: TRBJ2-3
CDR3 DNA: TGCGCCAGCAGCTTGGAGGGACTAGCGGATACAGATACGCAGTATTTT
CDR3 protein: CASSLEGLADTDTQYF

D gene: NA
V gene: TRBV7-2
J gene: TRBJ2-7
CDR3 DNA: TGTGCCAGCAGCGAATCCGGGCGGGCCCCGGCGTTC
CDR3 protein: CASSESGRAPAF

D gene: NA
V gene: TRBV28
J gene: TRBJ2-6
CDR3 DNA: TGTGCCATCTCTATGGGGGCTGGGGCCAACGTCCTGACTTTC
CDR3 protein: CAISMGAGANVLTF

D gene: NA
V gene: TRBV5-5
J gene: TRBJ1-6
CDR3 DNA: TGTGCCAGCAGCTTAGACAGGAGGGATAGTTCACCCCTCCACTTT
CDR3 protein: CASSLDRRDSSPLHF

D gene: NA
V gene: TRBV27
J gene: TRBJ1-6
CDR3 DNA: TGTGCCAGCAGTTTATGGGTGTATAATTCACCCCTCCACTTT
CDR3 protein: CASSLWVYNSPLHF

D gene: NA
V gene: TRBV9
J gene: TRBJ1-2
CDR3 DNA: TGTGCCAGCAGCCCCATGACTTATGGCTACACCTTC
CDR3 protein: CASSPMTYGYTF

D gene: TRBD1
V gene: TRBV2
J gene: TRBJ1-5
CDR3 DNA: TGTGCCAGCAGTGGGGGTTACAGGGGTGGGCAGCCCCAGCATTTT
CDR3 protein: CASSGGYRGGQPQHF

D gene: NA
V gene: TRBV5-1
J gene: TRBJ2-2
CDR3 DNA: TGCGCCAGCAGTAAGGGGGACACCGGGGAGCTGTTTTTT
CDR3 protein: CASSKGDTGELFF

D gene: NA
V gene: TRBV7-2
J gene: TRBJ1-2
CDR3 DNA: TGTGCCAGCAGCTTGGAGTCGAGGGCTAACTATGGCTACACCTTC
CDR3 protein: CASSLESRANYGYTF

D gene: TRBD2
V gene: TRBV29-1
J gene: TRBJ2-1
CDR3 DNA: TGCAGCGTCCCCGGGACTAGCGGGACCCCCTCCTACAATGAGCAGTTCTTC
CDR3 protein: CSVPGTSGTPSYNEQFF

D gene: NA
V gene: TRBV5-1
J gene: TRBJ2-1
CDR3 DNA: TGCGCCAGCAGCTTGGTAGACTCCTACAATGAGCAGTTCTTC
CDR3 protein: CASSLVDSYNEQFF

D gene: NA
V gene: TRBV27
J gene: TRBJ2-1
CDR3 DNA: TGTGCCAGCAGCAACTGGGCTGCATACAATGAGCAGTTCTTC
CDR3 protein: CASSNWAAYNEQFF

D gene: NA
V gene: TRBV28
J gene: TRBJ2-7
CDR3 DNA: TGTGCCAGCAGTTTAAGCACCCTCCCCTCCTACGAGCAGTACTTC
CDR3 protein: CASSLSTLPSYEQYF

D gene: NA
V gene: TRBV11-3
J gene: TRBJ2-5
CDR3 DNA: TGTGCCAGCAGCTTAGGCGCGGAGGGGGCTTTAGGAGAGACCCAGTACTTC
CDR3 protein: CASSLGAEGALGETQYF

D gene: NA
V gene: TRBV6-5
J gene: TRBJ1-2
CDR3 DNA: TGTGCCAGCACCCCAGGAGGCTATGGCTACACCTTC
CDR3 protein: CASTPGGYGYTF